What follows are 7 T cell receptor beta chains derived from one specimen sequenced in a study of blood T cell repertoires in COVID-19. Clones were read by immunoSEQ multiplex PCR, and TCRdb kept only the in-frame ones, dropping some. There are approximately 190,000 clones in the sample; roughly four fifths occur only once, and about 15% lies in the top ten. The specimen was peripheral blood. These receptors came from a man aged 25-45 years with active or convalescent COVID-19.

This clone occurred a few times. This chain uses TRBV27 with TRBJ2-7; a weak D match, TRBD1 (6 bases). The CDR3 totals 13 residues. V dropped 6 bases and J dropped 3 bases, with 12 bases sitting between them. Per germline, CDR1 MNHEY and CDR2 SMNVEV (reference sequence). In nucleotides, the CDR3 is TGTGCCAGCAGCCCCGGGACATTCTACGAGCAGTACTTC. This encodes CASSPGTFYEQYF.

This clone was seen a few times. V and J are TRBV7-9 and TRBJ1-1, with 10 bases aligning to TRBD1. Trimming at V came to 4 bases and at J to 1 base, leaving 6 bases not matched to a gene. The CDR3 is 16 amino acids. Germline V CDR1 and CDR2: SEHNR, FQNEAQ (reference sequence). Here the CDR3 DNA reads TGTGCCAGCAGCTCGGCCGGGACAGGGGAGAACACTGAAGCTTTCTTT. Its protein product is CASSSAGTGENTEAFF.

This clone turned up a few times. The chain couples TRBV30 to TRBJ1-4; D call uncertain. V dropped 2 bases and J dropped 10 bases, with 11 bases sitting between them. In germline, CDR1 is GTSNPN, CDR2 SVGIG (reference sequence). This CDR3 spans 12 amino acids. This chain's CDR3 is CAWSSATGKLFF. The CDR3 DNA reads TGTGCCTGGAGTTCGGCAACGGGAAAACTGTTTTTT.

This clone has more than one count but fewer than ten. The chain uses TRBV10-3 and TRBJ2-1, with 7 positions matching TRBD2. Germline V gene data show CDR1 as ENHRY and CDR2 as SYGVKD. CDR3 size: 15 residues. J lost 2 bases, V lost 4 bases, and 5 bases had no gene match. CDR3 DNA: TGTGCCATCAGTGCGACCGGGACTACCTACAATGAGCAGTTCTTC. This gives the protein CAISATGTTYNEQFF.

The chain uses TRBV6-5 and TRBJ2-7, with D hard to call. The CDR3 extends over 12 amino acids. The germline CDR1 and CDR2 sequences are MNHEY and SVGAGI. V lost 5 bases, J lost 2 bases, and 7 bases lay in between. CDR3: CASSTRTYEQYV. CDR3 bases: TGTGCCAGCAGTACCAGGACCTACGAGCAGTACGTC.

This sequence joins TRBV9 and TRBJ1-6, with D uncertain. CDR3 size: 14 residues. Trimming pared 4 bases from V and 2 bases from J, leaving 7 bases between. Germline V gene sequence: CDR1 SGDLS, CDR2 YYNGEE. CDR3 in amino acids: CASSPHPYNSPLHF. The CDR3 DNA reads TGTGCCAGCAGCCCACACCCCTATAATTCACCCCTCCACTTT.

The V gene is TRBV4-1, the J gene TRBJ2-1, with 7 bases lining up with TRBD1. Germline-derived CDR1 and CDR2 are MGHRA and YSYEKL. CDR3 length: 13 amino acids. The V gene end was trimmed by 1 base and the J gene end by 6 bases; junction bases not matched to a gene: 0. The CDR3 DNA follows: TGCGCCAGCAGCCAAGGACAGGGCAATGAGCAGTTCTTC. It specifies CASSQGQGNEQFF.